The 29 T cell receptor beta chains below were found in one sample sequenced in a study of blood T cell repertoires in COVID-19. Sequenced by immunoSEQ multiplex PCR; TCRdb stores in-frame clones only, minus some. The sample consists of 100,000 to 120,000 clones, around 74% of them appearing once. The sequencing sample was made of peripheral blood. Receptors were obtained from a woman aged 70 to 79 with acute or convalescent COVID-19.

The chain joins TRBV30 to TRBJ2-7, with 7 nucleotides matching TRBD2. Germline V gene sequence: CDR1 GTSNPN, CDR2 SVGIG (reference sequence). V dropped 3 bases and J dropped 7; count of bases not matched to a gene: 3. CDR3 length equals 11 residues. The CDR3 is CAWRLGGEQYF. The CDR3 bases are TGTGCCTGGAGATTGGGAGGGGAGCAGTACTTC.

The rearrangement joins TRBV7-9 to TRBJ1-2, with D tentatively TRBD1 (6 bases). CDR3 length equals 14 residues. The germline gives CDR1 SEHNR, CDR2 FQNEAQ (reference sequence). Trimming stripped 5 bases from V and 8 bases from J, with 18 bases between. CDR3 in amino acids: CASSHPDRHKGYTF. CDR3 in DNA: TGTGCCAGCAGCCACCCCGACAGGCATAAAGGCTACACCTTC.

This clone was recorded once. This chain links TRBV29-1 with TRBJ1-1; D is undetermined. Looked up from germline, CDR1 is SQVTM and CDR2 is ANQGSEA. The V end was cut by 1 base, the J end by 6 bases, with 9 bases between. CDR3 length: 12 amino acids. The CDR3, as DNA: TGCAGCGTTGAAGGAGGATCGGCTGAAGCTTTCTTT. Residues: CSVEGGSAEAFF.

The V and J genes are TRBV14 and TRBJ2-3, with TRBD2 as a possible D gene (5 bases). Trimming shortened V by 1 base and J by 0 bases, and 14 bases separated the two germline ends. Per the germline V gene, CDR1 is SGHDN and CDR2 is FVKESK. The CDR3 loop spans 17 amino acids. The CDR3 is CASSQGRRKTSTDTQYF. The CDR3 DNA follows: TGTGCCAGCAGCCAAGGGAGGAGGAAAACTAGCACAGATACGCAGTATTTT.

J is TRBJ2-1 and V is TRBV5-1; 13 bases are a match to TRBD2. The J segment lost 5 bases and the V segment lost 4 bases, leaving 6 bases of the junction unmatched. There are 16 residues in the CDR3. Germline CDR1 SGHRS, CDR2 YFSETQ. This chain's CDR3 is CASSKATSGGNNEQFF. As DNA, the CDR3 is TGCGCCAGCAGCAAGGCGACTAGCGGGGGGAACAATGAGCAGTTCTTC.

This rearrangement joins TRBV4-3 to TRBJ1-6; 9 bases line up with TRBD1. The V gene's germline CDR1 is LGHNA and CDR2 YSLEER. After removal of 3 bases from V and 8 bases from J, the junction contained 5 bases not matched to a gene. The CDR3 length is 15 residues. DNA of the CDR3: TGCGCCAGCAGCCAGGACAGGGGAAGGGATTCACCCCTCCACTTT. Encoded protein: CASSQDRGRDSPLHF.

The chain is built from TRBV12-3 or TRBV12-4 and TRBJ2-7, with 7 bases aligning to TRBD1. CDR3 length: 13 residues. The V gene end was trimmed by 6 bases and the J gene end by 1 base; junction bases not matched to a gene: 3. In DNA, the CDR3 is TGTGCCAGCAGACTGACAGGGTCCTACGAGCAGTACTTC. This encodes CASRLTGSYEQYF.

This clone has only a few counts. This sequence joins TRBV18 and TRBJ2-7; D possibly corresponds to TRBD2 (5 bases). Germline V lookup: CDR1 KGHSH, CDR2 LQKENI. V dropped 5 bases and J dropped 3 bases, with 11 bases sitting between them. This CDR3 is built from 13 residues. The CDR3 region has the DNA TGTGCCAGCTCAAGCTCCGGGAACTACGAGCAGTACTTC. Protein product: CASSSSGNYEQYF.

This CDR3 reads CASSSATGLISGNTIYF. The CDR3 DNA sequence: TGCGCCAGCAGCTCCGCAACAGGGCTTATCTCTGGAAACACCATATATTTT. The V call is TRBV5-1, the J call TRBJ1-3, with a possible D match to TRBD1 (6 bases). The germline CDR1 and CDR2 sequences are SGHRS and YFSETQ. V shed 3 bases and J shed 0 bases, with 16 bases lying between them. The CDR3 sequence is 17 residues long.

This rearrangement joins TRBV5-1 to TRBJ2-2; D may be TRBD1 (8 bases). The CDR3 spans 15 residues. V was cut by 2 bases and J by 9 bases, with 17 bases left in between. Germline V gene lookup returns CDR1 SGHRS and CDR2 YFSETQ. CDR3 coding DNA: TGCGCCAGCAGCTTAGGACAGGGAGGGGCCAGGGAGCTGTTTTTT. Its translation is CASSLGQGGARELFF.

This clone has a single count. This chain uses TRBV5-1 with TRBJ1-1, with 10 bases that match TRBD1. The germline V gene has CDR1 SGHRS and CDR2 YFSETQ. The CDR3 is 14 amino acids. The V gene end was trimmed by 0 bases and the J gene end by 5 bases; junction bases not matched to a gene: 1. CDR3 sequence: CASSLGDRGTEAFF. For the CDR3, the DNA is TGCGCCAGCAGCTTGGGGGACAGGGGAACTGAAGCTTTCTTT.

This clone was counted a few times. V and J are TRBV7-9 and TRBJ2-3; D perhaps matches TRBD2 (6 bases). This CDR3 spans 16 amino acids. Germline V CDR1 and CDR2: SEHNR, FQNEAQ (reference sequence). V was cut by 3 bases and J by 0 bases, with 13 bases left in between. The CDR3 loop reads CASSFGRSGSTDTQYF. CDR3 nucleotides: TGTGCCAGCAGCTTTGGGAGGAGCGGGAGCACAGATACGCAGTATTTT.

This clone appeared a single time. This specimen includes other DNA sequences encoding the same CDR3. CDR3 DNA: TGTGCCTGGAGTGTGGGACAGAAAAATGAAAAACTGTTTTTT. It encodes CAWSVGQKNEKLFF. V and J are TRBV30 and TRBJ1-4; TRBD1 aligns across 7 bases. Germline assignment: CDR1 GTSNPN and CDR2 SVGIG (reference sequence). V lost 0 bases to trimming and J lost 5 bases; unmatched junction nucleotides: 3. This CDR3 comprises 14 residues.

The CDR3 is CASSSGGPYGYTF. Written as DNA, the CDR3 is TGTGCCAGCAGCTCAGGGGGGCCCTATGGCTACACCTTC. This chain links TRBV11-2 with TRBJ1-2; TRBD1 matches at 7 bases. Germline CDR1 reads SGHAT; CDR2 reads FQNNGV. With 4 bases clipped from V and 4 bases from J, the junction kept 3 bases outside the gene matches. The CDR3 is 13 amino acids.

The V and J genes are TRBV2 and TRBJ2-2, with TRBD2 matching over 15 bases. Trimming removed 6 bases from V and 4 bases from J; junction bases left unmatched: 3. Germline V gene sequence: CDR1 SNHLY, CDR2 FYNNEI. The CDR3 length is 16 residues. This chain's CDR3 is CASSRTSGGGTGELFF. The CDR3, as DNA: TGTGCCAGCAGCAGGACTAGCGGGGGGGGCACCGGGGAGCTGTTTTTT.

At least ten counts were recorded for this clone. The rearrangement uses TRBV7-6 and TRBJ2-1; D gene uncertain. Trimming cost V 5 bases and J 10 bases, with 12 bases left between them. The CDR3 is made up of 12 amino acids. Per germline, CDR1 SGHVS and CDR2 FNYEAQ. In DNA form, the CDR3 reads TGTGCCAGCAGCCCCGAGGAACCAGAGCAGTTCTTC. It is translated as CASSPEEPEQFF.

The chain employs TRBV5-1 and TRBJ2-5; TRBD2 might be the D (5 bases). V dropped 6 bases and J dropped 2 bases, with 14 bases sitting between them. The CDR3 length is 14 residues. Germline V CDR1 and CDR2: SGHRS, YFSETQ. The CDR3 is CASTVSGSQETQYF. Here the CDR3 DNA reads TGCGCCAGCACCGTAAGCGGATCACAAGAGACCCAGTACTTC.

This chain uses TRBV19 with TRBJ1-6, with D perhaps TRBD1 (6 bases). Trimming took 7 bases from V and 5 from J, leaving 21 bases between them. Germline V lookup: CDR1 LNHDA, CDR2 SQIVND (reference sequence). The CDR3 is 17 residues long. CDR3 region: CASKVAGTHGNNSPLHF. Written as DNA, the CDR3 is TGTGCCAGTAAGGTAGCGGGGACACACGGCAATAATTCACCCCTCCACTTT.

This clone was picked up one time. V is TRBV29-1 and J is TRBJ1-2; possibly TRBD1 for D (5 bases). Per the germline V gene, CDR1 is SQVTM and CDR2 is ANQGSEA. V was pared by 4 bases and J by 2 bases, with 17 bases between. The CDR3 consists of 15 residues. For the CDR3, the DNA is TGCAGCGTTGGGGGCAGGGAGGATTTGAACTATGGCTACACCTTC. This gives the protein CSVGGREDLNYGYTF.

This chain links TRBV19 with TRBJ1-5; 9 bases line up with TRBD1. The CDR3 runs 13 residues. V lost 7 bases to trimming and J lost 6 bases; unmatched junction nucleotides: 4. The germline V gene encodes CDR1 LNHDA and CDR2 SQIVND (reference sequence). CDR3 protein: CASKDRGSQPQHF. The CDR3 DNA follows: TGTGCCAGTAAGGACAGGGGTAGTCAGCCCCAGCATTTT.

The V and J genes are TRBV5-8 and TRBJ1-3; perhaps TRBD1 as D (6 bases). CDR1 and CDR2 from the germline V gene are SGHTS and YDEGEE. This CDR3 contains 16 residues. The germline V and J ends were trimmed by 3 bases and 0 bases, with 13 bases remaining between them. CDR3 residues: CASSSTGTFSGNTIYF. CDR3 nucleotides: TGTGCCAGCAGCTCTACCGGGACATTCTCTGGAAACACCATATATTTT.

The chain combines TRBV19 with TRBJ2-5; 10 nucleotides align to TRBD1. V shed 5 bases, J shed 4 bases, and the junction held 7 bases outside the gene matches. This CDR3 comprises 15 residues. Germline V CDR1 and CDR2: LNHDA, SQIVND (reference sequence). The CDR3 sequence: CASSPRGDRGETQYF. CDR3 nucleotides: TGTGCCAGTAGTCCGCGGGGGGACAGGGGAGAGACCCAGTACTTC.

The V and J genes are TRBV29-1 and TRBJ1-5; 7 positions agree with TRBD1. CDR3 size: 15 residues. J gave up 0 bases and V 4 bases, and 6 bases lay outside the gene matches. CDR1 is SQVTM and CDR2 is ANQGSEA in the germline V gene. In nucleotides, the CDR3 is TGCAGCGTTGCTTTGGGGACAGATAGCAATCAGCCCCAGCATTTT. It encodes CSVALGTDSNQPQHF. The full variable domain, with the rest looked up from reference TRBV29-1 and TRBJ1-5, is SAVISQKPSRDICQRGTSLTIQCQVDSQVTMMFWYRQQPGQSLTLIATANQGSEATYESGFVIDKFPISRPNLTFSTLTVSNMSPEDSSIYLCSVALGTDSNQPQHFGDGTRLSIL.

J is TRBJ1-3 and V is TRBV6-5; TRBD1 matches at 8 bases. Germline-derived CDR1 and CDR2 are MNHEY and SVGAGI. This CDR3 contains 15 residues. V was pared by 6 bases and J by 0 bases, with 4 bases of the junction left unmatched. The CDR3 reads CASSLTGGSGNTIYF. For the CDR3, the DNA is TGTGCCAGCAGCTTAACAGGGGGCTCTGGAAACACCATATATTTT.

This sequence joins TRBV9 and TRBJ1-2; 10 bases agree with TRBD1. The CDR3 runs to 14 residues. The V gene end was trimmed by 7 bases and the J gene end by 5 bases; junction bases not matched to a gene: 8. CDR1 and CDR2 (germline): SGDLS, YYNGEE. This chain's CDR3 is CASARTGGGYGYTF. For the CDR3, the DNA is TGTGCCAGCGCTCGGACAGGGGGTGGATATGGCTACACCTTC.

This CDR3 is CATWGGALPNQPQHF. CDR3 nucleotides: TGTGCCACTTGGGGGGGGGCTCTGCCAAATCAGCCCCAGCATTTT. The rearrangement links TRBV6-6 to TRBJ1-5; tentative D call: TRBD1 (6 bases). The CDR3 contains 15 residues. CDR1 is MNHNY and CDR2 is SVGAGI in the germline V gene (reference sequence). Trimming cost V 10 bases and J 4 bases, with 20 bases left between them.

V and J are TRBV4-1 and TRBJ1-2; maybe TRBD1 (6 bases). Germline lookup yields CDR1 MGHRA and CDR2 YSYEKL. Trimming cost V 0 bases and J 2 bases, with 13 bases left between them. The CDR3 covers 16 residues. The CDR3 region is CASSQEGVTGNYGYTF. CDR3 in DNA: TGCGCCAGCAGCCAAGAAGGAGTGACAGGAAACTATGGCTACACCTTC.

The chain has TRBV5-4 and TRBJ1-6, with a weak D call TRBD1 (6 bases). The CDR3 contains 15 residues. The V end was cut by 1 base, the J end by 5 bases, with 10 bases between. From germline, CDR1 is SGHNT and CDR2 YYREEE (reference sequence). The CDR3 DNA follows: TGTGCCAGCAGCTTGTCCCAGGGGAATAATTCACCCCTCCACTTT. It codes for CASSLSQGNNSPLHF.

V gene TRBV5-6 combines with J gene TRBJ1-4, with 8 bases matching TRBD1. V lost 5 bases, J lost 6 bases, and 6 bases stayed unmatched. The CDR3 consists of 14 residues. Germline CDR1 reads SGHDT; CDR2 reads YYEEEE. CDR3 loop: CASSRGQGDEKLFF. CDR3 sequence (DNA): TGTGCCAGCAGTCGAGGACAGGGAGATGAAAAACTGTTTTTT.